This entry concerns a single TCR beta chain. Its antigen is unknown. Assayed TCR templates numbered some 9.3 x 10^4 for each sample. Some clones are missing from TCRdb's copy, which holds only in-frame ones; the method was immunoSEQ multiplex PCR. The data show 100,000 to 120,000 clones, with roughly 92% seen just once and 1.3% held by the top ten. This sample is drawn from a study of siplizumab effects on memory and regulatory T cells. Study-level findings and limits: Roughly 80-97% of proliferating CD4+ or CD8+ clones lacked an assignable naive or memory phenotype. Memory cells seemed less diverse than naive T cells, which seemed major alloresponse contributors.

The sample taken for sequencing was CD4+ T cells sorted from blood. The TCR was taken from a human donor in good health.

The CDR3 loop is CASSISPGRNEKLFF. Here the CDR3 DNA reads TGTGCCAGTAGTATTTCCCCAGGGCGTAATGAAAAACTGTTTTTT. V and J are TRBV19 and TRBJ1-4; possible D gene TRBD1, 5 bases. The CDR3 sequence is 15 residues long. V lost 3 bases, J lost 4 bases, and 12 bases lay in between. Germline V gives CDR1 LNHDA, CDR2 SQIVND (reference sequence).